One and the same sample provided the 32 T cell receptor beta chains below, sequenced in a study of T cell responses to AZD1222 COVID-19 vaccine. Sequencing was performed with immunoSEQ multiplex PCR; in TCRdb, only in-frame clones are kept and a portion is missing. Among 150,000 to 180,000 clones listed, 80% to 90% were seen once. Sample: peripheral blood, taken on day 0 of MenACWY control vaccination. These receptors were taken from an adult in good health.

The chain recombines TRBV5-1 with TRBJ1-6; weak D call: TRBD1 (6 bases). The length of the CDR3 is 13 residues. The ends were cut back, 0 bases at V and 10 bases at J, with 8 bases in the middle. Germline CDR1 SGHRS, CDR2 YFSETQ. The CDR3 coding sequence is TGCGCCAGCAGCTTGGACAGGGAATCACCCCTCCACTTT. This gives the protein CASSLDRESPLHF.

V gene TRBV21-1 combines with J gene TRBJ2-4; the table's D call, TRBD2, was not checked against the DNA. TRBV21-1 is a documented pseudogene. CDR3 length equals 12 residues. The CDR3 here is CAPPRAKNIQYF. The CDR3 DNA sequence: TGTGCCCCCCCACGGGCCAAAAACATTCAGTACTTC.

A single count supports this clone. The V call is TRBV19, the J call TRBJ1-1, with 10 nucleotides matching TRBD1. Germline V gene data show CDR1 as LNHDA and CDR2 as SQIVND (reference sequence). Trimming cost V 6 bases and J 6 bases; bases outside gene matches: 22. This CDR3 has 19 amino acids. In DNA form, the CDR3 reads TGTGCCAGTAGCGGGGGAGTGATCCGACCGGGACAGGGGAGGCCTGAAGCTTTCTTT. Encoded protein: CASSGGVIRPGQGRPEAFF.

The gene calls are TRBV7-9 and TRBJ1-1, with TRBD1 matching 7 bases. Germline CDR1 SEHNR, CDR2 FQNEAQ (reference sequence). J gave up 6 bases and V 5 bases, and 9 bases lay outside the gene matches. The CDR3 totals 14 residues. The CDR3 coding sequence is TGTGCCAGCAGCCCCACAGGGGCGGCGGCTGAAGCTTTCTTT. Translation: CASSPTGAAAEAFF.

The gene calls are TRBV5-1 and TRBJ2-1; D gene ambiguous. The CDR3 covers 15 residues. The germline gives CDR1 SGHRS, CDR2 YFSETQ. V was pared by 1 base and J by 0 bases, with 8 bases between. The CDR3 DNA reads TGCGCCAGCAGCTTGACAGTCCTCTCCTACAATGAGCAGTTCTTC. Amino acids: CASSLTVLSYNEQFF.

This chain's CDR3 is CATKRAQGAGETQYF. CDR3 nucleotides: TGTGCCACTAAACGGGCCCAGGGGGCGGGAGAGACCCAGTACTTC. V gene TRBV6-5 combines with J gene TRBJ2-5; 8 bases are a match to TRBD1. V trimming: 10 bases; J trimming: 4 bases; junction bases outside the gene matches: 14. The CDR3 length is 15 residues. Germline V gene sequence: CDR1 MNHEY, CDR2 SVGAGI.

V and J are TRBV19 and TRBJ2-2, with 8 positions matching TRBD2. J lost 2 bases, V lost 2 bases, and 1 base had no gene match. There are 15 residues in the CDR3. CDR1 and CDR2 from the germline V gene are LNHDA and SQIVND (reference sequence). The CDR3, as DNA: TGTGCCAGTAGTATATTAGCGGGAAACACCGGGGAGCTGTTTTTT. It is translated as CASSILAGNTGELFF.

The J gene is TRBJ2-3, the V gene TRBV10-3; D gene uncertain. The V end lost 1 base, the J end lost 0 bases, and 5 bases lay between the germline ends. Germline CDR1 ENHRY, CDR2 SYGVKD. The CDR3 consists of 14 residues. CDR3 coding DNA: TGTGCCATCAGTGAGTTCGGTAGCACAGATACGCAGTATTTT. It codes for CAISEFGSTDTQYF.

V is TRBV28 and J is TRBJ1-1, with D tentatively TRBD1 (5 bases). CDR1 and CDR2 (germline): MDHEN, SYDVKM. There are 11 residues in the CDR3. Trimming stripped 10 bases from V and 2 bases from J, with 8 bases between. The CDR3 nucleotides read TGTGCCACCGACAGAAACACTGAAGCTTTCTTT. Protein: CATDRNTEAFF.

This chain connects TRBV6-5 to TRBJ1-2; D possibly corresponds to TRBD1 (6 bases). Germline values: CDR1 MNHEY, CDR2 SVGAGI. The CDR3 runs 14 residues. V was cut by 5 bases and J by 0 bases, with 10 bases left in between. The CDR3 region is CASSPTGTNYGYTF. In DNA form, the CDR3 reads TGTGCCAGCAGTCCAACAGGGACTAACTATGGCTACACCTTC.

The gene calls are TRBV29-1 and TRBJ2-3; D not resolved. The CDR3 consists of 12 residues. Germline V gene lookup returns CDR1 SQVTM and CDR2 ANQGSEA. The V and J ends lost 4 bases and 4 bases respectively, with 9 bases between them. CDR3 sequence: CSVVREADTQYF. As DNA, the CDR3 is TGCAGCGTTGTTAGGGAAGCAGATACGCAGTATTTT.

V gene TRBV7-2 combines with J gene TRBJ2-5; no clear D gene. V dropped 1 base and J dropped 5 bases, with 5 bases sitting between them. Germline V lookup: CDR1 SGHTA, CDR2 FQGNSA. There are 12 residues in the CDR3. CDR3 bases: TGTGCCAGCAGCTTAGGGCGGGAGACCCAGTACTTC. It codes for CASSLGRETQYF.

J is TRBJ2-3 and V is TRBV5-4; 8 nucleotides match TRBD1. V trimming: 6 bases; J trimming: 0 bases; junction bases outside the gene matches: 6. CDR1 and CDR2 from the germline V gene are SGHNT and YYREEE (reference sequence). This CDR3 region has 15 residues. CDR3 coding DNA: TGTGCCAGCAAGTCAGGGGGCGAGAGCACAGATACGCAGTATTTT. The encoded protein is CASKSGGESTDTQYF.

The chain carries TRBV14 and TRBJ2-1, with TRBD2 identical over 11 bases. V dropped 1 base and J dropped 5; count of bases not matched to a gene: 7. Germline CDR1 and CDR2: SGHDN and FVKESK. The CDR3 runs 17 residues. The CDR3 coding sequence is TGTGCCAGCAGCCAAGCGGTGGGACTAGCGGACGACAATGAGCAGTTCTTC. It codes for CASSQAVGLADDNEQFF.

This clone was detected only once. The rearrangement links TRBV24-1 to TRBJ2-6; tentatively, D is TRBD1 (5 bases). With 2 bases removed from V and 4 bases from J, the gap between germline ends came to 8 bases. Looked up from germline, CDR1 is KGHDR and CDR2 is SFDVKD. CDR3 size: 15 residues. DNA for the CDR3: TGTGCCACCAGTGATTCAGGGTCAGGGGCCAACGTCCTGACTTTC. It codes for CATSDSGSGANVLTF.

This sequence joins TRBV11-2 and TRBJ1-5; D is possibly TRBD1 (5 bases). Trimming removed 5 bases at V and 0 bases at J, with 8 bases between. The CDR3 runs 14 residues. Germline assignment: CDR1 SGHAT and CDR2 FQNNGV. This CDR3 is CASSHTGSNQPQHF. For the CDR3, the DNA is TGTGCCAGCAGCCATACAGGTAGCAATCAGCCCCAGCATTTT.

The J gene is TRBJ1-2, the V gene TRBV7-2; no definite D call. This CDR3 is 12 amino acids long. Germline CDR1 and CDR2: SGHTA and FQGNSA. Between the trimmed V and J ends, which lost 2 bases and 9 bases, there was a span of 10 bases. The CDR3 region has the DNA TGTGCCAGCAGCTTACGCCTCATGAGCTACACCTTC. It specifies CASSLRLMSYTF. Full variable domain (remainder filled in from reference TRBV7-2 and TRBJ1-2): GAGVSQSPSNKVTEKGKDVELRCDPISGHTALYWYRQSLGQGLEFLIYFQGNSAPDKSGLPSDRFSAERTGGSVSTLTIQRTQQEDSAVYLCASSLRLMSYTFGSGTRLTVV.

The rearrangement joins TRBV27 to TRBJ1-1; maybe TRBD1 (5 bases). In germline, CDR1 is MNHEY, CDR2 SMNVEV (reference sequence). The V end lost 3 bases, the J end lost 1 base, and 12 bases lay between the germline ends. The CDR3 length is 15 residues. CDR3 DNA sequence: TGTGCCAGCAGTTTCACTCTGGGGGGGAACACTGAAGCTTTCTTT. This encodes CASSFTLGGNTEAFF.

The rearrangement links TRBV6-6 to TRBJ2-3; unclear D gene. The V end lost 0 bases, the J end lost 1 base, and 5 bases lay between the germline ends. The length of the CDR3 is 14 residues. Germline CDR1 reads MNHNY; CDR2 reads SVGAGI (reference sequence). The CDR3: CASSYSGGTDTQYF. The CDR3 region has the DNA TGTGCCAGCAGTTACTCTGGGGGCACAGATACGCAGTATTTT.

The rearrangement uses TRBV24-1 and TRBJ2-1, with 12 bases that match TRBD2. The CDR3 totals 18 residues. J lost 0 bases, V lost 7 bases, and 9 bases had no gene match. CDR1 is KGHDR, CDR2 SFDVKD, per germline. The CDR3 spells CATSSGTSGPSSYNEQFF. For the CDR3, the DNA is TGTGCCACCAGCTCCGGGACTAGCGGGCCGAGCTCCTACAATGAGCAGTTCTTC.

This chain links TRBV6-5 with TRBJ1-5; TRBD1 aligns across 7 bases. V shed 7 bases, J shed 6 bases, and the junction held 6 bases outside the gene matches. Germline V gives CDR1 MNHEY, CDR2 SVGAGI. The CDR3 contains 13 residues. This chain's CDR3 is CASTGQLVQPQHF. DNA for the CDR3: TGTGCCAGCACGGGACAGCTAGTTCAGCCCCAGCATTTT.

This clone came up a few times. The chain is built from TRBV7-9 and TRBJ2-7, with 8 bases lining up with TRBD2. The germline gives CDR1 SEHNR, CDR2 FQNEAQ (reference sequence). This CDR3 is built from 14 residues. V gave up 7 bases and J gave up 0 bases; unmatched junction bases: 5. Here the CDR3 reads CASTAGGYSYEQYF. CDR3 nucleotide sequence: TGTGCCAGCACCGCGGGAGGTTACTCCTACGAGCAGTACTTC.

The chain joins TRBV2 to TRBJ1-2; 9 nucleotides match TRBD1. V was pared by 5 bases and J by 8 bases, with 12 bases of the junction left unmatched. The CDR3 is 15 residues long. The germline V gene has CDR1 SNHLY and CDR2 FYNNEI. Written as DNA, the CDR3 is TGTGCCAGCAGTCCGGGACAGGGTGGCCTGAGGGGCTACACCTTC. This encodes CASSPGQGGLRGYTF.

Note on this clone: Other DNA sequences in this specimen translate into the identical CDR3. The V and J genes are TRBV9 and TRBJ2-3; D is undetermined. The CDR3 contains 12 residues. Trimming pared 0 bases from V and 3 bases from J, leaving 2 bases between. Germline values: CDR1 SGDLS, CDR2 YYNGEE. DNA for the CDR3: TGTGCCAGCAGCGTAGCAACAGATACGCAGTATTTT. Translated: CASSVATDTQYF.

The rearrangement links TRBV25-1 to TRBJ1-2, with D possibly matching TRBD1 (5 bases). The V gene lost 4 bases and the J gene lost 6 bases, with 18 bases spanning the gap. The CDR3 is made up of 15 amino acids. Germline CDR1 reads MGHDK; CDR2 reads SYGVNS. For the CDR3, the DNA is TGTGCCAGCAGTGGAGACCCAGGGAAGAGAAATGGCTACACCTTC. Protein product: CASSGDPGKRNGYTF.

The V gene is TRBV5-4, the J gene TRBJ1-1; unclear D gene. CDR1 and CDR2 from the germline V gene are SGHNT and YYREEE (reference sequence). V was pared by 3 bases and J by 2 bases, with 11 bases between. The CDR3 totals 14 residues. In DNA form, the CDR3 reads TGTGCCAGCAGCTATTTGCAAAGTAACACTGAAGCTTTCTTT. This codes for CASSYLQSNTEAFF. The variable domain in full, completed from reference TRBV5-4 and TRBJ1-1, reads ETGVTQSPTHLIKTRGQQVTLRCSSQSGHNTVSWYQQALGQGPQFIFQYYREEENGRGNFPPRFSGLQFPNYSSELNVNALELDDSALYLCASSYLQSNTEAFFGQGTRLTVV.

The chain joins TRBV6-1 to TRBJ1-4; a possible D gene is TRBD1 (5 bases). CDR1 is MNHNS, CDR2 SASEGT, per germline. Trimming pared 2 bases from V and 8 bases from J, leaving 18 bases between. This CDR3 has 16 amino acids. The CDR3 loop reads CASSEQTPGLGEKLFF. The CDR3, as DNA: TGTGCCAGCAGTGAACAAACGCCAGGGTTAGGCGAAAAACTGTTTTTT.

This clone has just a few counts. The chain employs TRBV9 and TRBJ1-1, with D perhaps TRBD1 (5 bases). CDR1 is SGDLS, CDR2 YYNGEE, per germline. Trimming removed 5 bases from V and 1 base from J, with 9 bases in between. The CDR3 runs 13 residues. CDR3 region: CASRRGENTEAFF. The CDR3 DNA follows: TGTGCCAGCAGACGGGGCGAGAACACTGAAGCTTTCTTT.

The genes are TRBV7-9 and TRBJ2-3; no clear D. The CDR3 has 13 amino acids. Trimming stripped 1 base from V and 6 bases from J, with 8 bases between. The germline gives CDR1 SEHNR, CDR2 FQNEAQ (reference sequence). This CDR3 reads CASSLVGADTQYF. In nucleotides, the CDR3 is TGTGCCAGCAGCTTAGTAGGTGCGGATACGCAGTATTTT.

The chain carries TRBV5-1 and TRBJ1-4, with 8 bases lining up with TRBD1. There are 13 residues in the CDR3. Germline V CDR1 and CDR2: SGHRS, YFSETQ. V was pared by 3 bases and J by 12 bases, with 7 bases of the junction left unmatched. CDR3 sequence (DNA): TGCGCCAGCAGCTATCGACCGGGACAGGAACTGTTTTTT. Its translation is CASSYRPGQELFF.

This chain joins TRBV7-2 and TRBJ2-3; 10 nucleotides line up with TRBD2. The V and J ends lost 5 bases and 6 bases, in that order; junction bases with no gene match: 14. This CDR3 region has 17 residues. Germline CDR1 SGHTA, CDR2 FQGNSA. This CDR3 reads CASSPGGVAGGLDTQYF. As DNA, the CDR3 is TGTGCCAGCAGCCCAGGAGGGGTAGCGGGAGGATTGGATACGCAGTATTTT.

The rearrangement uses TRBV7-8 and TRBJ2-2; no definite D call. CDR3 size: 12 residues. Germline V gene data show CDR1 as SGHVS and CDR2 as FQNEAQ. V dropped 3 bases and J dropped 6 bases, with 5 bases sitting between them. This chain's CDR3 is CASSFGPGELFF. The CDR3 bases are TGTGCCAGCAGCTTTGGGCCCGGGGAGCTGTTTTTT. The full variable domain, in which reference TRBV7-8 and TRBJ2-2 provide the parts outside the CDR3, is GAGVSQSPRYKVAKRGQDVALRCDPISGHVSLFWYQQALGQGPEFLTYFQNEAQLDKSGLPSDRFFAERPEGSVSTLKIQRTQQEDSAVYLCASSFGPGELFFGEGSRLTVL.